This T cell receptor beta chain was obtained from a study of molecular identifiers for immune sequencing clone quantification (dated 2018 in TCRdb). About the full investigation: In a replicate experiment, RNA from roughly 20,000 or 100,000 naive CD8 T cells was split into five aliquots, four of which were sequenced. This methods study used CD8 T cells to benchmark TCR RNA copy counting and molecular-identifier clustering-based TCR repertoire sequencing (MIDCIRS).

About this clonotype: The antigen it recognizes is unknown. No base quality information exists; no much larger clone differs at one position.

The V and J ends are trimmed by 9 bases and 2 bases, leaving 7 bases between them. Including cysteine and phenylalanine, the CDR3 has 11 amino acids. The DNA shown is the 33-base CDR3, in frame from base 1. As encoded in the germline V gene, CDR1 is SNHLY while CDR2 is FYNNEI. Here is what the overall study found, with its caveats: The naive libraries included spiked-in Jurkat TCR RNA (10 copies' worth), and this RNA is not part of the donor repertoire. The sizes of highly expanded clones could end up underestimated when identical TCR molecules share a barcode. A single cell's worth of spiked-in Jurkat TCR RNA was reported detectable even among 750,000 to 1,000,000 naive CD8 T cells. Modeling estimated 3 to 3.5 recovered TCR RNA copies per cell, compared with 8.5 to 10 by digital PCR, which implies about 30% capture efficiency. Without barcode sub-clustering, chimeric consensus sequences inflated TCR diversity; chimeras reached as high as 47%. In CMV-specific effector cells, over 99% of molecules were held by clones above 20 RNA copies, whereas under 1% of molecules were held by such clones in naive cells.

Libraries of naive CD8 T cells were built from approximately 20,000 to 1,000,000 sorted cells, with 10%, 30% or 50% of the purified RNA used. On a BD FACSAria II, naive CD8 T cells were FACS-sorted as CD8+CD4-CCR7+CD45RA+ and collected into RLT Plus buffer. Approximately eleven TCR copies' worth of Jurkat RNA were spiked into roughly 19,000-1,000,000 naive CD8 T cell samples to test detection sensitivity. Enrichment of CD8 T cells was performed with RosetteSep CD8+ T Cell Enrichment Cocktail and Ficoll-Paque, after which ACK red cell lysis was carried out. The method behind the library was PCR. Data came from an Illumina HiSeq 4000. Bulk TCR libraries were made following a previously described method, with the TCR primers given in Table S5. The Qiagen AllPrep DNA/RNA kit was used to purify total RNA. Before analysis, reads from multiple sequencing runs of the same library were pooled. Per the original workflow: Reads were retained only if their TCR constant sequence matched exactly, and those retained reads were trimmed to 150 nt and grouped according to their 12-nt molecular barcodes. Reads within each barcode group were sub-clustered using a 15% Levenshtein threshold, and quality-weighted consensus sequences were constructed for each RNA molecule. Non-functional sequences were discarded, and so were lower-count sequences lying one edit away from another sequence. Barcode sub-clusters with fewer than 20% of the maximum read count were removed, based on fitting two negative binomial distributions. TCRdb's own reprocessing of the public reads used fastp at Q25 and MiXCR and kept productive beta chains. Here each entry gathers all rows of one CDR3 protein and keeps the most common genes and DNA. These V and J calls are TCRdb output, not the study's own analysis. The sample table lists 60,000 to 70,000 distinct CDR3 sequences, around a fifth of them with a count of one. The biggest ten clones account for approximately 1.5% of the sample.

The clonotype comes from a human donor in good health. Some libraries in this study had Jurkat cell RNA spiked in. The rearrangement combines TRBV2 with TRBJ1-2, with TRBD1 perhaps the D gene, on 5 matching bases. Sequenced input: naive CD8+ T cells from blood, with Jurkat cell RNA spiked in. The cell subset or site label, as the study defines it: FACS-sorted CD8+CD4-CCR7+CD45RA+ naive T cells. The sequenced DNA: TGTGCCAGGGGGGGAAACTATGGCTACACCTTC. This is translated as CARGGNYGYTF.